A selection of T cell receptor beta chains follows, all from one sample in a study of glioma-infiltrating T cells after dendritic cell vaccination. Some clones are missing from TCRdb's copy, which holds only in-frame ones; the method was immunoSEQ multiplex PCR. Among more than 75,000 clones, around 83% were seen once, and the ten largest hold about 6.8%. Source: blood, taken after dendritic cell vaccination. These receptors all come from a human donor with glioblastoma. CDR3s include the opening cysteine and the closing phenylalanine or tryptophan. D genes are given only for firm matches. Not every row has a clone size; where given, it reads once, few, many or a size class.

abundance: many; j_gene: TRBJ1-5; d_gene: -; v_gene: TRBV6-1; CDR3nt: TGTGCCAGCAGTGAAGGAGGGAAAGGAAATCAGCCCCAGCATTTT; CDR3aa: CASSEGGKGNQPQHF
abundance: -; j_gene: TRBJ1-1; d_gene: TRBD1; v_gene: TRBV11-2; CDR3nt: TGTGCCAGCAGCTTAAAGGGGACAGAGATGAACACTGAAGCTTTCTTT; CDR3aa: CASSLKGTEMNTEAFF
abundance: -; j_gene: TRBJ2-1; d_gene: TRBD2; v_gene: TRBV7-3; CDR3nt: TGTGCCAGCAGCTCTATGACTAGCGGGGGTCGAGATGAGCAGTTCTTC; CDR3aa: CASSSMTSGGRDEQFF
abundance: -; j_gene: TRBJ2-7; d_gene: -; v_gene: TRBV10-1; CDR3nt: TGCGCCAGCAGGTCCACAGGGCCTGGCGACGAGCAGTACTTC; CDR3aa: CASRSTGPGDEQYF
abundance: -; j_gene: TRBJ1-1; d_gene: TRBD1; v_gene: TRBV7-9; CDR3nt: TGTGCCAGCAGCCAGGGGGGAGGCCCCGGGGCTTTCTTT; CDR3aa: CASSQGGGPGAFF
abundance: -; j_gene: TRBJ1-4; d_gene: -; v_gene: TRBV29-1; CDR3nt: TGCAGCGCGCAGGGTACTAATGAAAAACTGTTTTTT; CDR3aa: CSAQGTNEKLFF
abundance: -; j_gene: TRBJ1-4; d_gene: -; v_gene: TRBV2; CDR3nt: TGTGCCAGCAGTGGTGGGCGGGGTTTCGGTGAAAAACTGTTTTTT; CDR3aa: CASSGGRGFGEKLFF
abundance: -; j_gene: TRBJ1-4; d_gene: -; v_gene: TRBV6-5; CDR3nt: TGTGCCAGCAGCCAGGGGCAGTTTAATGAAAAACTGTTTTTT; CDR3aa: CASSQGQFNEKLFF
abundance: -; j_gene: TRBJ2-7; d_gene: TRBD1; v_gene: TRBV2; CDR3nt: TGTGCCAGCAGATCACCGGGACAGGGGGCCGAGCAGTACTTC; CDR3aa: CASRSPGQGAEQYF
abundance: few; j_gene: TRBJ1-3; d_gene: -; v_gene: TRBV5-1; CDR3nt: TGCGCCAGCAGCCAGTCCCTAGCTGGCAACACCATATATTTT; CDR3aa: CASSQSLAGNTIYF
abundance: -; j_gene: TRBJ2-1; d_gene: TRBD1; v_gene: TRBV6-5; CDR3nt: TGTGCCAGCAGTAAGGGACAGGGGCAGAACAATGAGCAGTTCTTC; CDR3aa: CASSKGQGQNNEQFF
abundance: few; j_gene: TRBJ1-2; d_gene: -; v_gene: TRBV5-6; CDR3nt: TGTGCCAGCAGCTCCCAAGAACATTTAAGTTACTATGGCTACACCTTC; CDR3aa: CASSSQEHLSYYGYTF
abundance: -; j_gene: TRBJ1-5; d_gene: TRBD1; v_gene: TRBV29-1; CDR3nt: TGCAGCGTTGAAGATTCGACAGGGGGACAGCCCCAGCATTTT; CDR3aa: CSVEDSTGGQPQHF
abundance: -; j_gene: TRBJ2-1; d_gene: TRBD2; v_gene: TRBV2; CDR3nt: TGTGCCAGCACCAGGCCAGCCCGGGGAGGGAACAATGAGCAGTTCTTC; CDR3aa: CASTRPARGGNNEQFF
abundance: -; j_gene: TRBJ2-5; d_gene: TRBD2; v_gene: TRBV15; CDR3nt: TGTGCCACGACCCGGGGGGGGCTTGAGACCCAGTACTTC; CDR3aa: CATTRGGLETQYF
abundance: -; j_gene: TRBJ1-2; d_gene: -; v_gene: TRBV15; CDR3nt: TGTGCCACCAGCTCGTTAGCTAACTATGGCTACACCTTC; CDR3aa: CATSSLANYGYTF
abundance: -; j_gene: TRBJ2-2; d_gene: -; v_gene: TRBV19; CDR3nt: TGTGCCAGTAGTCCTATAACGGTAACCGGGGAGCTGTTTTTT; CDR3aa: CASSPITVTGELFF
abundance: -; j_gene: TRBJ2-2; d_gene: -; v_gene: TRBV9; CDR3nt: TGTGCCAGCAGCGTAGGGTTTCGCGCCGGGGAGCTGTTTTTT; CDR3aa: CASSVGFRAGELFF
abundance: -; j_gene: TRBJ2-3; d_gene: TRBD2; v_gene: TRBV9; CDR3nt: TGTGCCAGCAGCGAACTAGCGGGGGAGGATACGCAGTATTTT; CDR3aa: CASSELAGEDTQYF
abundance: -; j_gene: TRBJ2-2; d_gene: TRBD1; v_gene: TRBV11-1; CDR3nt: TGTGCCAGCAGCTCTAGACAGGGGATCGGGGAGCTGTTTTTT; CDR3aa: CASSSRQGIGELFF
abundance: -; j_gene: TRBJ1-2; d_gene: -; v_gene: TRBV6-5; CDR3nt: TGTGCCAGCAGTTACTCTCAGGGCGTCTCGGGTGGCTACACCTTC; CDR3aa: CASSYSQGVSGGYTF
abundance: few; j_gene: TRBJ1-3; d_gene: -; v_gene: TRBV5-5; CDR3nt: TGTGCCAGCAGCTTCTCAGACAGAATTAACACCATATATTTT; CDR3aa: CASSFSDRINTIYF
abundance: -; j_gene: TRBJ2-3; d_gene: TRBD2; v_gene: TRBV5-4; CDR3nt: TGTGCCAGCAGCTCCGAACTAGCGGGGGCAGGAGATACGCAGTATTTT; CDR3aa: CASSSELAGAGDTQYF
abundance: -; j_gene: TRBJ1-3; d_gene: TRBD1; v_gene: TRBV19; CDR3nt: TGTGCCAGTAGTCCCCGGGGCGGGGACAGCGGAAACACCATATATTTT; CDR3aa: CASSPRGGDSGNTIYF
abundance: -; j_gene: TRBJ1-5; d_gene: TRBD1; v_gene: TRBV7-6; CDR3nt: TGTGCCAGCAGCTTAGGGACAGGGAGGGACAATCAGCCCCAGCATTTT; CDR3aa: CASSLGTGRDNQPQHF
abundance: -; j_gene: TRBJ2-1; d_gene: -; v_gene: TRBV7-9; CDR3nt: TGTGCCAGCAGACATACCTCTTCAGGGTACAATGAGCAGTTCTTC; CDR3aa: CASRHTSSGYNEQFF
abundance: -; j_gene: TRBJ2-7; d_gene: -; v_gene: TRBV30; CDR3nt: TGTGCCTGGAGTGTAGTGAGGGACGAGCAGTACTTC; CDR3aa: CAWSVVRDEQYF
abundance: -; j_gene: TRBJ1-6; d_gene: -; v_gene: TRBV27; CDR3nt: TGTGCCAGCAGTTCGACAGTTTTGAGCTCCTATAATTCACCCCTCCACTTT; CDR3aa: CASSSTVLSSYNSPLHF
abundance: -; j_gene: TRBJ2-2; d_gene: TRBD1; v_gene: TRBV7-6; CDR3nt: TGTGCCAGCAGTAACAGGGGGCGATACACCGGGGAGCTGTTTTTT; CDR3aa: CASSNRGRYTGELFF
abundance: -; j_gene: TRBJ2-1; d_gene: -; v_gene: TRBV20-1; CDR3nt: TGCAGTGCTCCCAGGGTAGATGAGCAGTTCTTC; CDR3aa: CSAPRVDEQFF
abundance: once; j_gene: TRBJ1-1; d_gene: -; v_gene: TRBV5-4; CDR3nt: TGTGCCAGCAGCCCTCCGGACAGAAACACTGAAGCTTTCTTT; CDR3aa: CASSPPDRNTEAFF
abundance: -; j_gene: TRBJ2-7; d_gene: -; v_gene: TRBV5-1; CDR3nt: TGCGCCAGCAGCTTGGGAGGCGGGGTGGCCTACGAGCAGTACTTC; CDR3aa: CASSLGGGVAYEQYF
abundance: -; j_gene: TRBJ2-1; d_gene: -; v_gene: TRBV9; CDR3nt: TGTGCCAGCAGCAAGGACAGATACAATGAGCAGTTCTTC; CDR3aa: CASSKDRYNEQFF
abundance: once; j_gene: TRBJ2-2; d_gene: TRBD2; v_gene: TRBV6-6; CDR3nt: TGTGCCAGCAGGACGTCGAGCGGGGGGGCCATCGGGGAGCTGTTTTTT; CDR3aa: CASRTSSGGAIGELFF
abundance: -; j_gene: TRBJ2-3; d_gene: -; v_gene: TRBV2; CDR3nt: TGTGCCAGCGCCGGACAGAATTTCGATACGCAGTATTTT; CDR3aa: CASAGQNFDTQYF
abundance: -; j_gene: TRBJ1-6; d_gene: -; v_gene: TRBV14; CDR3nt: TGTGCCAGCAGCCAATCAGGGCAATCACCCCTCCACTTT; CDR3aa: CASSQSGQSPLHF
abundance: -; j_gene: TRBJ1-6; d_gene: -; v_gene: TRBV7-9; CDR3nt: TGTGCCAGCAGCTTTAACAGGGCCAATTCACCCCTCCACTTT; CDR3aa: CASSFNRANSPLHF
abundance: -; j_gene: TRBJ2-3; d_gene: TRBD2; v_gene: TRBV6-4; CDR3nt: TGTGCCAGCAGTGACTCAGGTAGCGGGGGGTCAGATACGCAGTATTTT; CDR3aa: CASSDSGSGGSDTQYF
abundance: -; j_gene: TRBJ2-7; d_gene: -; v_gene: TRBV6-5; CDR3nt: TGTGCCAGCAGTTACTCGTTTAGCTCCTACGAGCAGTACTTC; CDR3aa: CASSYSFSSYEQYF
abundance: -; j_gene: TRBJ2-3; d_gene: -; v_gene: TRBV2; CDR3nt: TGTGCCAGCAAGACAGGTTATGCAGATACGCAGTATTTT; CDR3aa: CASKTGYADTQYF
abundance: -; j_gene: TRBJ2-7; d_gene: -; v_gene: TRBV7-8; CDR3nt: TGTGCCAGCAGCTTACTCACAGGGATCTACGAGCAGTACTTC; CDR3aa: CASSLLTGIYEQYF
abundance: once; j_gene: TRBJ1-1; d_gene: -; v_gene: TRBV6-4; CDR3nt: TGTGCCAGCAGTGACCGGCGGGGGGCTGAAGCTTTCTTT; CDR3aa: CASSDRRGAEAFF
abundance: -; j_gene: TRBJ2-5; d_gene: -; v_gene: TRBV25-1; CDR3nt: TGTGCCAGCAGTGGCGTGAATCGACGGTACCAAGAGGCCCAGTACTTC; CDR3aa: CASSGVNRRYQEAQYF
abundance: once; j_gene: TRBJ1-6; d_gene: -; v_gene: TRBV7-9; CDR3nt: TGTGCCAGCAGCCCCGTAATTCCGGGGAACGGGTCACCCCTCCACTTT; CDR3aa: CASSPVIPGNGSPLHF
abundance: -; j_gene: TRBJ1-1; d_gene: -; v_gene: TRBV1; CDR3nt: TGCACCAGCAGCATCGCGGTCGGGGAGAGCACTGAAGCTTTCTTT; CDR3aa: CTSSIAVGESTEAFF
abundance: -; j_gene: TRBJ1-2; d_gene: -; v_gene: TRBV25-1; CDR3nt: TGTGCCAGCAGTGAATATGAGACCTACAGCCCCAACTATGGCTACACCTTC; CDR3aa: CASSEYETYSPNYGYTF
abundance: -; j_gene: TRBJ2-3; d_gene: -; v_gene: TRBV5-6; CDR3nt: TGTGCCAGCAGCCACCGCAGGGGTAACACAGATACGCAGTATTTT; CDR3aa: CASSHRRGNTDTQYF
abundance: -; j_gene: TRBJ1-6; d_gene: TRBD1; v_gene: TRBV19; CDR3nt: TGTGCCAGTAGGGACCGACAGGGCGAGAATTCACCCCTCCACTTT; CDR3aa: CASRDRQGENSPLHF
abundance: -; j_gene: TRBJ2-7; d_gene: -; v_gene: TRBV5-5; CDR3nt: TGTGCCAGCAGCTGGGGTATGAGGGCGGACGAGCAGTACTTC; CDR3aa: CASSWGMRADEQYF